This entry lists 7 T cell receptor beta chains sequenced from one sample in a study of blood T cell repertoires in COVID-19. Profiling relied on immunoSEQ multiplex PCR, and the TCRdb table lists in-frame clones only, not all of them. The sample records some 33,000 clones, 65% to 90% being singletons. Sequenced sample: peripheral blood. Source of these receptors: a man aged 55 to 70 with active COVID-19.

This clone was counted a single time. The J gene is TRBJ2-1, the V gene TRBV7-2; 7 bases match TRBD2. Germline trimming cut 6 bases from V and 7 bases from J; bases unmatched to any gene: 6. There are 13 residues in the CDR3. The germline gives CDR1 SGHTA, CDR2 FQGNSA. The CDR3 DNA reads TGTGCCAGCAGTTCGGGAGGCCTAAATGAGCAGTTCTTC. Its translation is CASSSGGLNEQFF.

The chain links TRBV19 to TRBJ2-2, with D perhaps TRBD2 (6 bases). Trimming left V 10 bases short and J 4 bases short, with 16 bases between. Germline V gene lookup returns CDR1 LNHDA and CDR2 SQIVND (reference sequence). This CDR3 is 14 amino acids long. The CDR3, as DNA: TGTGCCACTTGGCCGGGAGCGGGCACCGGGGAGCTGTTTTTT. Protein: CATWPGAGTGELFF. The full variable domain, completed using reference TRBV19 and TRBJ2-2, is DGGITQSPKYLFRKEGQNVTLSCEQNLNHDAMYWYRQDPGQGLRLIYYSQIVNDFQKGDIAEGYSVSREKKESFPLTVTSAQKNPTAFYLCATWPGAGTGELFFGEGSRLTVL.

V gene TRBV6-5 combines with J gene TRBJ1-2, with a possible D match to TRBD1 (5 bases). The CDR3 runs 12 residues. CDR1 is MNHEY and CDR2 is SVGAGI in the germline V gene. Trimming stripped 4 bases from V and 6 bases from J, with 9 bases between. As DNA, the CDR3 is TGTGCCAGCAGTTCCCCGACAGATGGCTACACCTTC. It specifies CASSSPTDGYTF.

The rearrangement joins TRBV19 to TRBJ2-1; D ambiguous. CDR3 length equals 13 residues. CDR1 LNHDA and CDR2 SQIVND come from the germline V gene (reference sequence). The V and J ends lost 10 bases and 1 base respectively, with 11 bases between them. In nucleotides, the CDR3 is TGTGCCACCCGCACGACATCCTACAATGAGCAGTTCTTC. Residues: CATRTTSYNEQFF.

The CDR3 DNA is TGTGCCAGCAAGCCGGGAGGCCAGCCGGCTGAGCAGTTCTTC. Protein product: CASKPGGQPAEQFF. The chain employs TRBV2 and TRBJ2-1; 7 nucleotides agree with TRBD2. Germline CDR1 is SNHLY and CDR2 is FYNNEI. This CDR3 spans 14 amino acids. V lost 7 bases, J lost 9 bases, and 12 bases stayed unmatched.

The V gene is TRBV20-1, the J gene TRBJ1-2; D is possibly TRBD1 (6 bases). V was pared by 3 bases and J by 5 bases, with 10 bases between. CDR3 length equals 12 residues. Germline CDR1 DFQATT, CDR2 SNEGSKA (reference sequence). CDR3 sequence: CSASRTEYGYTF. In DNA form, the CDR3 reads TGCAGTGCTAGTAGGACAGAATATGGCTACACCTTC.

The CDR3 reads CASKGRGYNEQFF. The CDR3 coding sequence is TGTGCCAGCAAGGGTCGGGGTTACAATGAGCAGTTCTTC. The V gene is TRBV2, the J gene TRBJ2-1; tentative D call: TRBD2 (5 bases). The germline V gene encodes CDR1 SNHLY and CDR2 FYNNEI. This CDR3 has 13 residues. V gave up 7 bases and J gave up 4 bases, with 11 bases separating them.